The rows below give T cell receptor beta chains drawn from one sample of a study of blood T cell repertoires in COVID-19. Sequencing used immunoSEQ multiplex PCR; TCRdb keeps in-frame clones, though not all of them. The data contain 140,000 to 150,000 clones, around four fifths of them singletons. The sample consisted of peripheral blood. The receptors originated from a woman aged 40-49 years with active or convalescent COVID-19. CDR3s include the opening cysteine and the closing phenylalanine or tryptophan. The order of the fields is J gene, V gene, CDR3 protein.

TRBJ2-3 | TRBV19 | CASSGGGRLSTDTQYF
TRBJ1-1 | TRBV6-5 | CASSYSAGRRDTEAFF
TRBJ2-1 | TRBV12-5 | CASGLVLTGGRLYNEQFF
TRBJ2-2 | TRBV3-1/TRBV3-2 | CASSQERSTGELFF
TRBJ2-7 | TRBV2 | CASRKWRETYEQYF
TRBJ2-1 | TRBV19 | CASSISPGQGSYNEQFF
TRBJ2-7 | TRBV27 | CASRPGTELYEQYF
TRBJ2-7 | TRBV2 | CASRNGQGSYEQYF
TRBJ2-1 | TRBV3-1/TRBV3-2 | CASSQDQDYFSEQFF
TRBJ2-3 | TRBV27 | CASNDRGIADTQYF
TRBJ2-7 | TRBV4-1 | CASSQPFGTGDNEQYF
TRBJ2-1 | TRBV28 | CASSFRDSSYNEQFF
TRBJ1-6 | TRBV9 | CASSPDTLPLHF
TRBJ2-5 | TRBV19 | CASSRQGGGQETQYF
TRBJ2-3 | TRBV11-2 | CASSLVRSDTQYF
TRBJ1-2 | TRBV3-1/TRBV3-2 | CASSRAGGGGYGYTF
TRBJ2-5 | TRBV7-7 | CASSSGGTSPTGKETQYF
TRBJ1-3 | TRBV10-3 | CAITTPQTGNTIYF
TRBJ1-2 | TRBV24-1 | CATSEGWDRAGYTF
TRBJ2-7 | TRBV28 | CASRPLRDRGKYEQYF
TRBJ2-1 | TRBV2 | CASSVRGGLYNEQFF
TRBJ2-3 | TRBV7-2 | CASSPHGTAPQGTQYF
TRBJ1-4 | TRBV7-9 | CASSLGAKVNEKLFF
TRBJ1-4 | TRBV6-1 | CASSDLSGGSEKLFF
TRBJ2-2 | TRBV14 | CASSRGTSGRAGELFF
TRBJ1-4 | TRBV30 | CAWSGQEKLFF
TRBJ1-2 | TRBV30 | CAWKLGDQTGHYGYTF
TRBJ1-2 | TRBV6-2/TRBV6-3 | CASSYEPRVGYGYTF
TRBJ1-2 | TRBV11-3 | CASSTCSGATNYGYTF
TRBJ1-5 | TRBV28 | CASSRQTNQPQHF
TRBJ1-2 | TRBV9 | CASSARGSSSGDGYTF
TRBJ1-1 | TRBV6-1 | CASSEDPGGRTEAFF
TRBJ2-3 | TRBV18 | CASSPKGTSGFGGTDTQYF
TRBJ1-2 | TRBV27 | CASSPLSGGNGYTF
TRBJ1-4 | TRBV6-5 | CASSYQSRGDEKLFF
TRBJ2-4 | TRBV5-6 | CASSGGAGKNIQYF
TRBJ2-1 | TRBV18 | CASSPVPLAGGPTNEQFF
TRBJ2-3 | TRBV3-1/TRBV3-2 | CASSQASSGADTQYF
TRBJ2-7 | TRBV6-5 | CASSYSKAGEQDEQYF
TRBJ2-1 | TRBV9 | CASSDPTGYNEQFF
TRBJ1-1 | TRBV29-1 | CSAAREGTEAFF
TRBJ2-3 | TRBV6-2/TRBV6-3 | CASSPWEGGADTQYF
TRBJ2-3 | TRBV11-2 | CASSLVLAGGSSSTDTQYF
TRBJ1-1 | TRBV6-6 | CASSYTPTGMNTEAFF
TRBJ1-2 | TRBV6-5 | CASRGTGTNYGYTF
TRBJ1-1 | TRBV5-1 | CASSRAKSANTEAFF
TRBJ2-5 | TRBV5-1 | CASRPLADQGETQYF
TRBJ2-2 | TRBV28 | CASSLGRGLAGELFF
TRBJ1-3 | TRBV2 | CAATQGRAGNTIYF
TRBJ1-2 | TRBV28 | CASSPLQGAGGTF
TRBJ2-7 | TRBV5-1 | CASSLSGSSYEQYF
TRBJ1-2 | TRBV9 | CASSRQGERDGYTF
TRBJ2-5 | TRBV9 | CASSPAPGGLETQYF
TRBJ1-1 | TRBV19 | CASSRGDTEAFF
TRBJ2-2 | TRBV5-1 | CASSLLTSNTGELFF
TRBJ1-1 | TRBV27 | CASSPRQGSYTEAFF
TRBJ1-1 | TRBV6-6 | CASSRQGTEAFF
TRBJ1-1 | TRBV12-3/TRBV12-4 | CASSLFTEAFF
TRBJ2-2 | TRBV19 | CASKLGRVGTGELFF